This TCR beta chain was identified during a study of cytomegalovirus exposure and HLA in healthy donors. Researchers ran the PCR with 60 Vbeta and 13 Jbeta primers. This table comes from immunoSEQ multiplex PCR, and its TCRdb copy is limited to in-frame clones, with some not included. In total, the table holds 100,000 to 150,000 clones. Study outcomes and limitations: Later on, a genetic analysis was performed. It linked a missense variant in DCLRE1C with V- and J-gene trimming of TCR beta. Among the CMV-associated chains, three were confirmed in vitro as specific for CMV antigens.

About this clone itself: Its target is unknown.

The CDR3 consists of 16 residues. Per the germline V gene, CDR1 is MGHRA and CDR2 is YSYEKL. Trimming pared 4 bases from V and 3 bases from J, leaving 16 bases between. The V gene is TRBV4-1, the J gene TRBJ1-5; D gene ambiguous. The clonotype comes from a middle-aged woman in good health and CMV-seropositive. Sequencing was performed on PBMCs. This chain's CDR3 is CASSPTDRGHNQPQHF. CDR3 in DNA: TGCGCCAGCAGCCCAACCGATCGTGGGCACAATCAGCCCCAGCATTTT.